This T cell receptor (beta chain) derives from a study of HIV-infected patients and healthy controls. TCRdb recomputed calls from the 5' RACE reads with MiXCR, one row per CDR3 protein. Of tens of thousands of distinct CDR3 sequences listed, about 17% are singletons. At least ten counts were recorded for this clonotype. Germline V gene sequence: CDR1 DFQATT, CDR2 SNEGSKA (reference sequence). CDR3 size: 14 residues. V was pared by 0 bases and J by 4 bases, with 4 bases of the junction left unmatched. Sequenced: CD4+ T cells from blood. The receptor's source is a human donor in good health. The chain has TRBV20-1 and TRBJ2-3; 7 nucleotides align to TRBD2. CDR3 sequence reads: CSAREGGRPDTQYF. CDR3 bases: TGCAGTGCTAGAGAGGGAGGGAGGCCAGATACGCAGTATTTT.